The clone carrying this T cell receptor (beta chain) appeared once. Its specificity is unknown. This specimen belongs to a study of monozygotic twins with cystic fibrosis. Study findings and constraints: V usage most resembled the co-twin in 13 of 16 pairs.

The CDR3 is 15 residues long. Trimming took 7 bases from V and 2 from J; bases not matched to a gene: 10. The germline gives CDR1 SNHLY, CDR2 FYNNEI. The method was immunoSEQ multiplex PCR; TCRdb's version includes in-frame clones alone and lacks a portion of them. The data contain about 26,000 clones, roughly 96% of them singletons. The receptor's source is a girl aged 2 to 10 with cystic fibrosis. The rearrangement links TRBV2 to TRBJ2-7; the match to TRBD2 covers 8 bases. Sequencing input: blood. CDR3 loop: CASTDPGGGTYEQYF. CDR3 nucleotide sequence: TGTGCCAGCACCGACCCGGGAGGGGGAACCTACGAGCAGTACTTC.